One and the same sample provided the 8 T cell receptor beta chains below, sequenced in a study of blood T cell repertoires in COVID-19. Using immunoSEQ multiplex PCR, the repertoire was profiled, and TCRdb retains in-frame clones only, with some absent. The sample holds under 200,000 clones; 85% to 90% are singletons and the top ten take 0.99%. The sample taken for sequencing was peripheral blood. These receptors came from a man aged 18-30 years with acute or convalescent COVID-19.

Remarks on this clone: The junction departs from germline at one end; a sequencing error may be responsible. This rearrangement joins TRBV11-2 to TRBJ1-1; D not certain. CDR1 is SGHAT and CDR2 is FQNNGV in the germline V gene. This CDR3 has 12 residues. In DNA form, the CDR3 reads TGTGCCAGCAGCTTAGCAAACAGTGAAGCTTTCTTT. It translates to CASSLANSEAFF. Drawing the rest from reference TRBV11-2 and TRBJ1-1, the complete variable domain is EAGVAQSPRYKIIEKRQSVAFWCNPISGHATLYWYQQILGQGPKLLIQFQNNGVVDDSQLPKDRFSAERLKGVDSTLKIQPAKLEDSAVYLCASSLANSEAFFGQGTRLTVV.

CDR3 protein: CASSYSKRSGNQPQHF. The CDR3 coding sequence is TGTGCCAGCAGTTACTCGAAACGAAGCGGCAATCAGCCCCAGCATTTT. The J gene is TRBJ1-5, the V gene TRBV6-2 or TRBV6-3; D ambiguous. The CDR3 runs to 16 residues. Between the trimmed V and J ends, which lost 0 bases and 2 bases, there was a span of 11 bases. The germline gives CDR1 MNHEY, CDR2 SVGEGT.

This rearrangement joins TRBV19 to TRBJ2-4; D is possibly TRBD1 (5 bases). Germline V lookup: CDR1 LNHDA, CDR2 SQIVND (reference sequence). Trimming took 4 bases from V and 6 from J, leaving 19 bases between them. The CDR3 contains 16 residues. The CDR3 here is CASSNRWGTGINIQYF. The CDR3 bases are TGTGCCAGTAGTAACCGTTGGGGCACGGGTATAAACATTCAGTACTTC.

The gene calls are TRBV6-5 and TRBJ2-5, with TRBD1 matching 8 bases. Trimming cost V 8 bases and J 5 bases; bases outside gene matches: 4. Germline CDR1 MNHEY, CDR2 SVGAGI. The CDR3 spans 12 residues. The CDR3 here is CASEDRVETQYF. CDR3 nucleotide sequence: TGTGCCAGCGAGGACAGGGTTGAGACCCAGTACTTC.

This clone was detected only a few times. The chain couples TRBV28 to TRBJ2-5; 11 bases map to TRBD2. Trimming took 2 bases from V and 6 from J; bases not matched to a gene: 11. Germline V gene sequence: CDR1 MDHEN, CDR2 SYDVKM. The CDR3 is made up of 17 amino acids. The CDR3, as DNA: TGTGCCAGCAGTTTACCACCAAGTAGCGGGGGGGCCCAGACCCAGTACTTC. Residues: CASSLPPSSGGAQTQYF.

CDR3 in DNA: TGTGCCAGCAGTGAAGGGGGACTAGAGTCCCAAGAGACCCAGTACTTC. It specifies CASSEGGLESQETQYF. The V call is TRBV6-1, the J call TRBJ2-5, with 8 bases fitting TRBD2. CDR1 is MNHNS and CDR2 is SASEGT in the germline V gene. V lost 1 base to trimming and J lost 1 base; unmatched junction nucleotides: 5. CDR3 length: 16 residues.

This rearrangement joins TRBV7-2 to TRBJ2-5; unclear D gene. The V and J ends lost 5 bases and 0 bases respectively, with 16 bases between them. The germline V gene has CDR1 SGHTA and CDR2 FQGNSA. The length of the CDR3 is 16 residues. DNA for the CDR3: TGTGCCAGCAGCCCCGGAACGTCGAGGTACCAAGAGACCCAGTACTTC. Protein sequence: CASSPGTSRYQETQYF.

This sequence joins TRBV28 and TRBJ2-7; the match to TRBD1 covers 7 bases. V dropped 3 bases and J dropped 2; count of bases not matched to a gene: 10. Germline V gene lookup returns CDR1 MDHEN and CDR2 SYDVKM. This CDR3 contains 16 residues. The CDR3 DNA reads TGTGCCAGCAGTTTGGGTGCCGGGACAGCAACCTACGAGCAGTACGTC. Translated, it gives CASSLGAGTATYEQYV.